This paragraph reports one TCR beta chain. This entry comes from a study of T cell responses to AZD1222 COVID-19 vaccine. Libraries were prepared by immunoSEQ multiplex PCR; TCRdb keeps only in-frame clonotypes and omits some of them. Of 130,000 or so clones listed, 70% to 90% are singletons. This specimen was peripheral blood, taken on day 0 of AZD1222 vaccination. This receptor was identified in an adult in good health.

The CDR3 coding sequence is TGTGCCAGCAGCTTAGCGGGGGGCTTAGCCGAGCAGTACTTC. As protein: CASSLAGGLAEQYF. This chain links TRBV7-9 with TRBJ2-7; D might be TRBD1 or TRBD2, each matching 6 bases. This CDR3 spans 14 amino acids. From germline, CDR1 is SEHNR and CDR2 FQNEAQ (reference sequence). The V end lost 0 bases, the J end lost 6 bases, and 12 bases lay between the germline ends.